The entry that follows covers one T cell receptor (beta chain) sequence. Its target is unknown. The sample originates from a study of beta chain features in type 1 diabetes. Study-level findings and limits: Across all four CD4+ subsets, people with type 1 diabetes showed modestly shorter TCRB CDR3s. The study left unresolved whether HLA type influences TCRB rearrangement. Patients showed naive, central memory and Treg TCRB repertoires that appeared more similar than those of healthy donors.

Losses at the gene ends were 2 bases for V and 7 bases for J; bases not matched to a gene: 5. This CDR3 spans 14 amino acids. From germline, CDR1 is SEHNR and CDR2 FQNEAQ (reference sequence). The isolated RNA, all of it, was reverse transcribed, so expressed TCRB transcripts were what got sequenced. Profiled with immunoSEQ multiplex PCR; TCRdb holds only in-frame clones, not every one. The sample has 50,000 or so clones, over 40% seen once. Sequences were obtained from Tregs from blood. The receptor was derived from a man under 40 with type 1 diabetes. This chain uses TRBV7-9 with TRBJ2-1, with TRBD2 matching over 7 bases. The CDR3 region is CASSLMAGANEQFF. The CDR3 DNA reads as TGTGCCAGCAGCTTAATGGCGGGAGCAAATGAGCAGTTCTTC.